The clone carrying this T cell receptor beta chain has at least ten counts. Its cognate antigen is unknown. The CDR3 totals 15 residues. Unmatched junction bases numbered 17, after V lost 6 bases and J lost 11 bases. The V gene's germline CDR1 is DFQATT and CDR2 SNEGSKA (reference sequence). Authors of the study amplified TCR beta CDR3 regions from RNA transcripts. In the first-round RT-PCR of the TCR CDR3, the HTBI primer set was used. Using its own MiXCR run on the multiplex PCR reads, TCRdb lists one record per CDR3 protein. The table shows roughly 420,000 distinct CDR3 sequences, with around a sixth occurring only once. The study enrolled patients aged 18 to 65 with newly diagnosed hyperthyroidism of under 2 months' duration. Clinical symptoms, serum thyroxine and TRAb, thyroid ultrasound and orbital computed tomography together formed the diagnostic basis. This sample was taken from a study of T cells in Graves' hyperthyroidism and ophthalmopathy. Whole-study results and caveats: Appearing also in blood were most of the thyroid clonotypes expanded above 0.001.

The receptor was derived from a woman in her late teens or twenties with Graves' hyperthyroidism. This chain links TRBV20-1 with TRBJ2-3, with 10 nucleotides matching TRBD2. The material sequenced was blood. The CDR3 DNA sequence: TGCAGTGCCGCATTAGCGGGAGGCCGTCTCGGGGGGCAGTATTTT. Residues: CSAALAGGRLGGQYF.